This record covers a single TCR beta chain. What it binds is unknown. The sample originates from a study of T cells expressing NK-cell markers. The length of the CDR3 is 14 residues. Germline assignment: CDR1 SGHVS and CDR2 FQNEAQ. Findings and limits, study-wide: One observes that, in several donors, these clonotypes were also the leading ones within the CD3+CD56-NKG2C+ fraction.

TCRdb reprocessed the 5' RACE reads; each CDR3 protein has one entry and no DNA is given. The table for this sample gives about 380,000 distinct CDR3 sequences. Sequencing was carried out using blood T cells: a sorted CD56 or NKG2C T cell subset, CD4+ or CD8+ T cells, or bulk PBMC T cells (not recorded which). The TCR comes from a man aged 18-75 years in good health. This sequence joins TRBV7-8 and TRBJ2-3; TCRdb proposes TRBD1, but this gene call is untestable without DNA. CDR3 sequence: CASTQLTGPDTQYF. Combining the CDR3 with reference TRBV7-8 and TRBJ2-3 gives the whole variable domain GAGVSQSPRYKVAKRGQDVALRCDPISGHVSLFWYQQALGQGPEFLTYFQNEAQLDKSGLPSDRFFAERPEGSVSTLKIQRTQQEDSAVYLCASTQLTGPDTQYFGPGTRLTVL.